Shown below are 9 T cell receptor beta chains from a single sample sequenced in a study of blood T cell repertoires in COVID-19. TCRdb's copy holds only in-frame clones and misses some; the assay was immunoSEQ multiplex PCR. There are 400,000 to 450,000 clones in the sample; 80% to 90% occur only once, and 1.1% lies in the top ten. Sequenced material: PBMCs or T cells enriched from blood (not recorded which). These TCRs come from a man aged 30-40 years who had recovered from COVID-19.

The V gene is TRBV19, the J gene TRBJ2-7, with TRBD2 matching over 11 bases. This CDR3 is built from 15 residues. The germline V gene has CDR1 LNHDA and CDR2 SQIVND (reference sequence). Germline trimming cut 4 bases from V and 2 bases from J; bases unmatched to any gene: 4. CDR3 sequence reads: CASSTASGRTYEQYF. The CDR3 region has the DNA TGTGCCAGTAGTACAGCTAGCGGGAGGACCTACGAGCAGTACTTC.

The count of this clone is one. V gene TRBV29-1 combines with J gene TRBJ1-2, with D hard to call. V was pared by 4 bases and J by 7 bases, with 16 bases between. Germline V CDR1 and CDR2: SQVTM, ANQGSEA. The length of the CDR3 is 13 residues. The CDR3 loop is CSVGELGRSGYTF. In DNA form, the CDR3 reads TGCAGCGTTGGGGAGTTAGGGCGGAGTGGCTACACCTTC.

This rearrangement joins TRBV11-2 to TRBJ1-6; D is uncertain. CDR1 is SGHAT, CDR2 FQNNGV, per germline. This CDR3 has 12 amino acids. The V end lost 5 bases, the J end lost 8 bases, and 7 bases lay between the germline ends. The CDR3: CASSPQYSPLHF. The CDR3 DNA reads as TGTGCCAGCAGCCCTCAGTATTCACCCCTCCACTTT. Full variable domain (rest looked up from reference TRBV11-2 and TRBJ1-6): EAGVAQSPRYKIIEKRQSVAFWCNPISGHATLYWYQQILGQGPKLLIQFQNNGVVDDSQLPKDRFSAERLKGVDSTLKIQPAKLEDSAVYLCASSPQYSPLHFGNGTRLTVT.

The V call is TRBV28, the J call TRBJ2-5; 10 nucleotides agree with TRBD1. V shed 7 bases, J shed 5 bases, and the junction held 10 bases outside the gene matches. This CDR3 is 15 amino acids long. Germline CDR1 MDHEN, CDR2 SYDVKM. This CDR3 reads CASTSGQGVGETQYF. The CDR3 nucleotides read TGTGCCAGCACCTCAGGACAGGGGGTGGGGGAGACCCAGTACTTC.

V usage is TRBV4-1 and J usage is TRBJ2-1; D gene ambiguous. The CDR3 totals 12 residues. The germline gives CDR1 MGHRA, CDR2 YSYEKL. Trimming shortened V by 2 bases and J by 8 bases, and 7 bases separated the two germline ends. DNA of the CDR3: TGCGCCAGCAGCCAATTAGCCGATGAGCAGTTCTTC. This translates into CASSQLADEQFF.

CDR3 residues: CASSQDRGAYNEQFF. DNA of the CDR3: TGTGCCAGCAGCCAGGACAGGGGTGCCTACAATGAGCAGTTCTTC. This chain joins TRBV5-4 and TRBJ2-1, with 9 bases matching TRBD1. The CDR3 contains 15 residues. J gave up 2 bases and V 4 bases, and 4 bases lay outside the gene matches. Germline CDR1 SGHNT, CDR2 YYREEE (reference sequence).

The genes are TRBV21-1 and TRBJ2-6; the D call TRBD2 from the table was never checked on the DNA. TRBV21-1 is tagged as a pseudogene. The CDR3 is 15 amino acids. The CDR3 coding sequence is TGTGCCAGCAGCAGGGGGGGTACTGGGGCCAACGTCCTGACTTTC. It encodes CASSRGGTGANVLTF.

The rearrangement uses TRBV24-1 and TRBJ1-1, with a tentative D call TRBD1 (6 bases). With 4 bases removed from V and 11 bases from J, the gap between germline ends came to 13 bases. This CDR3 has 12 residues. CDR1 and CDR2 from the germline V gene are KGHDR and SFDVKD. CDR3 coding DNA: TGTGCCACCAGTGACACAGGGCTGCGGGCTTTCTTT. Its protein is CATSDTGLRAFF.

Here the CDR3 DNA reads TGTGCCAGCAGCCCAACGGGACAGGGCGTCTACGAGCAGTACTTC. It codes for CASSPTGQGVYEQYF. V and J are TRBV3-1 (or the pseudogene TRBV3-2) and TRBJ2-7; TRBD1 matches 9 bases. This CDR3 has 15 residues. The germline V gene has CDR1 LGHDT and CDR2 YNNKEL (reference sequence). J gave up 3 bases and V 4 bases, and 7 bases lay outside the gene matches.